A single sample is the source of the 18 T cell receptor beta chains below, sequenced in a study of cytomegalovirus exposure and HLA in healthy donors. This PCR relied on a set of 60 Vbeta primers and 13 Jbeta primers. The table came from immunoSEQ multiplex PCR; TCRdb's copy has only in-frame clones and leaves some out. The table has 50,000 to 65,000 clones, more than 70% seen once; the top ten hold roughly 51%. The sequenced material came from PBMCs. These receptors were collected from a man in his forties or fifties in good health and CMV-seropositive.

The chain employs TRBV11-2 and TRBJ2-6, with 8 positions matching TRBD2. V gave up 5 bases and J gave up 5 bases; unmatched junction bases: 5. Germline V gene sequence: CDR1 SGHAT, CDR2 FQNNGV. This CDR3 comprises 15 residues. CDR3 coding DNA: TGTGCCAGCAGCCCAGCGGGAGCTAGGGCCAACGTCCTGACTTTC. It encodes CASSPAGARANVLTF.

V usage is TRBV28 and J usage is TRBJ2-7, with 8 bases fitting TRBD1. This CDR3 contains 18 residues. V gave up 8 bases and J gave up 4 bases; unmatched junction bases: 22. CDR1 is MDHEN and CDR2 is SYDVKM in the germline V gene. This CDR3 is CASDSRTGYSGAGYEQYF. The CDR3 bases are TGTGCCAGCGATTCGAGGACAGGGTATTCTGGGGCTGGGTACGAGCAGTACTTC.

In its sample, this clone was seen a few times. The gene calls are TRBV28 and TRBJ2-5, with D perhaps matching TRBD1 (5 bases). Between the trimmed V and J ends, which lost 2 bases and 5 bases, there was a span of 9 bases. The germline V gene encodes CDR1 MDHEN and CDR2 SYDVKM. This CDR3 has 13 amino acids. CDR3 residues: CASSLRQPETQYF. For the CDR3, the DNA is TGTGCCAGCAGTTTAAGACAGCCGGAGACCCAGTACTTC.

V gene TRBV7-6 combines with J gene TRBJ2-1, with TRBD2 identical over 9 bases. This CDR3 spans 17 amino acids. The germline CDR1 and CDR2 sequences are SGHVS and FNYEAQ. The V segment lost 5 bases and the J segment 4 bases; nucleotides outside the gene matches: 12. As DNA, the CDR3 is TGTGCCAGCAGCACCTTCCCTAGCGGGGAAACGTACAATGAGCAGTTCTTC. Amino acid sequence: CASSTFPSGETYNEQFF.

This chain uses TRBV7-3 with TRBJ2-3, with 9 bases fitting TRBD2. The ends lost 5 bases at V and 3 bases at J; junction bases unmatched: 9. Germline values: CDR1 SGHTA, CDR2 FQGTGA. This CDR3 is built from 16 residues. DNA for the CDR3: TGTGCCAGCAGCGCCCGTAGCGGGAGAAGGACAGATACGCAGTATTTT. Translated, it gives CASSARSGRRTDTQYF. Based on the CDR3 plus reference TRBV7-3 and TRBJ2-3, the full variable domain is GAGVSQTPSNKVTEKGKYVELRCDPISGHTALYWYRQSLGQGPEFLIYFQGTGAADDSGLPNDRFFAVRPEGSVSTLKIQRTERGDSAVYLCASSARSGRRTDTQYFGPGTRLTVL.

J is TRBJ2-1 and V is TRBV10-2; 7 bases line up with TRBD2. This CDR3 is built from 14 residues. Germline V lookup: CDR1 WSHSY, CDR2 SAAADI. J was trimmed by 8 bases and V by 3 bases; bases with no gene match: 7. The CDR3 region has the DNA TGCGCCAGCAGTGATTATGCGGGAGAGTATGAGCAGTTCTTC. Its translation is CASSDYAGEYEQFF.

V is TRBV7-2 and J is TRBJ2-7; 12 bases align to TRBD2. The CDR3 length is 14 residues. With 7 bases clipped from V and 11 bases from J, the junction kept 12 bases outside the gene matches. Per the germline V gene, CDR1 is SGHTA and CDR2 is FQGNSA. CDR3 sequence: CASTDLTSGGGKYF. In DNA, the CDR3 is TGTGCCAGCACCGATTTGACTAGCGGGGGAGGAAAGTACTTC.

This clone was observed once. The chain uses TRBV18 and TRBJ2-7; the D is unclear. This CDR3 is 13 amino acids long. V dropped 2 bases and J dropped 3 bases, with 8 bases sitting between them. Germline CDR1 is KGHSH and CDR2 is LQKENI. The CDR3 DNA reads as TGTGCCAGCTCACCAAGTCCAGACTACGAGCAGTACTTC. This gives the protein CASSPSPDYEQYF. Looking up the rest from reference TRBV18 and TRBJ2-7 gives the full variable domain: NAGVMQNPRHLVRRRGQEARLRCSPMKGHSHVYWYRQLPEEGLKFMVYLQKENIIDESGMPKERFSAEFPKEGPSILRIQQVVRGDSAAYFCASSPSPDYEQYFGPGTRLTVT.

On this clone itself: The junction departs from germline at one end; a sequencing error may be responsible. The chain couples TRBV10-1 to TRBJ1-2; a possible D gene is TRBD1 (5 bases). This CDR3 spans 15 amino acids. Looked up from germline, CDR1 is WNHNN and CDR2 is SYGVQD (reference sequence). CDR3 DNA sequence: TGCGCCAGCAGGGAGTTAACAGGATTAAACTATGGCTACACCTTC. Encoded protein: CASRELTGLNYGYTF.

The V call is TRBV7-2, the J call TRBJ2-4, with 9 positions matching TRBD1. Germline V gene sequence: CDR1 SGHTA, CDR2 FQGNSA. J lost 6 bases, V lost 5 bases, and 11 bases had no gene match. The CDR3 is made up of 16 amino acids. CDR3 loop: CASSRGVGTGLNIQYF. The CDR3 DNA follows: TGTGCCAGCAGCCGGGGGGTCGGGACAGGGTTAAACATTCAGTACTTC.

With respect to this clone: Its ends do not fully match the called genes, so a read error is possible. The V gene is TRBV4-1, the J gene TRBJ2-3; D is unresolved. The CDR3 is 17 amino acids. Germline values: CDR1 MGHRA, CDR2 YSYEKL. The CDR3 DNA sequence: TGCTCCAGCAGCCAAGCCCCCTCTGCCGAAAGCACAGATGCGCAGTATTTT. This sequence encodes CSSSQAPSAESTDAQYF.

CDR3 DNA: TGTGCCAGCAGCGTAGACGGGAACTCCTACGAGCAGTACTTC. It yields the protein CASSVDGNSYEQYF. The chain couples TRBV9 to TRBJ2-7; possible D gene TRBD2, 5 bases. The CDR3 spans 14 residues. Germline V CDR1 and CDR2: SGDLS, YYNGEE. The V end was cut by 0 bases, the J end by 0 bases, with 7 bases between. Full variable domain (rest looked up from reference TRBV9 and TRBJ2-7): DSGVTQTPKHLITATGQRVTLRCSPRSGDLSVYWYQQSLDQGLQFLIQYYNGEERAKGNILERFSAQQFPDLHSELNLSSLELGDSALYFCASSVDGNSYEQYFGPGTRLTVT.

CDR3 amino acids: CASSFYGLAGRTDTQYF. CDR3 in DNA: TGTGCCAGCAGTTTCTATGGACTAGCGGGAAGAACAGATACGCAGTATTTT. The rearrangement joins TRBV28 to TRBJ2-3, with 12 bases lining up with TRBD2. V was pared by 3 bases and J by 3 bases, with 7 bases of the junction left unmatched. The germline V gene encodes CDR1 MDHEN and CDR2 SYDVKM. CDR3 length: 17 amino acids. Looking up the rest from reference TRBV28 and TRBJ2-3 gives the full variable domain: DVKVTQSSRYLVKRTGEKVFLECVQDMDHENMFWYRQDPGLGLRLIYFSYDVKMKEKGDIPEGYSVSREKKERFSLILESASTNQTSMYLCASSFYGLAGRTDTQYFGPGTRLTVL.

This CDR3 reads CASRMNGRAGTGELFF. The DNA for the CDR3 is TGCGCCAGCAGAATGAACGGGAGGGCGGGCACCGGGGAGCTGTTTTTT. The genes are TRBV5-1 and TRBJ2-2, with 8 bases fitting TRBD2. V was pared by 5 bases and J by 4 bases, with 10 bases of the junction left unmatched. The CDR3 length is 16 residues. Germline V CDR1 and CDR2: SGHRS, YFSETQ.

In its sample, this clone was seen a few times. A much larger clone is a single base away; this may be a read error. The V and J genes are TRBV4-3 and TRBJ2-1; D gene unclear. In germline, CDR1 is LGHNA, CDR2 YSLEER. The length of the CDR3 is 17 residues. CDR3 coding DNA: TGCGTCAGCAGCCAAGATACGATCGTACTCATCTACAATGAGCAGTTCTTC. This encodes CVSSQDTIVLIYNEQFF.

Written as DNA, the CDR3 is TGTGCCAGCAGCGGAGGGGAGGGGGGGATGGATACGCAGTATTTT. It encodes CASSGGEGGMDTQYF. J is TRBJ2-3 and V is TRBV11-3; D might be TRBD2 (7 bases). Per the germline V gene, CDR1 is SGHNT and CDR2 is YENEEA. Trimming shortened V by 5 bases and J by 6 bases, and 18 bases separated the two germline ends. CDR3 size: 15 residues.

The rearrangement links TRBV4-1 to TRBJ1-5; no clear D. Per germline, CDR1 MGHRA and CDR2 YSYEKL. V lost 0 bases, J lost 5 bases, and 5 bases lay in between. The CDR3 length is 13 residues. The CDR3: CASSQERDQPQHF. The CDR3 nucleotides are TGCGCCAGCAGCCAAGAACGGGATCAGCCCCAGCATTTT.

The chain carries TRBV10-1 and TRBJ2-2, with 8 bases identical to TRBD1. CDR1 and CDR2 (germline): WNHNN, SYGVQD (reference sequence). Trimming cost V 3 bases and J 1 base; bases outside gene matches: 4. The CDR3 covers 16 residues. CDR3 sequence reads: CASSDRGRENTGELFF. The CDR3 nucleotides are TGCGCCAGCAGTGACAGGGGGCGGGAGAACACCGGGGAGCTGTTTTTT.